These 11 T cell receptor beta chains originate from one sample sequenced in a study of blood T cells in healthy people across ages. With a J-beta primer mix and a sample-barcoded 5' primer, a second PCR ran 7 to 11 cycles. TCRdb re-called the 5' RACE reads through MiXCR, storing one row per CDR3 protein. The sample contains about 580,000 distinct CDR3 sequences, less than 60% of which appear only once. Specimen: blood. These TCRs come from a man aged 80 or over in good health.

This chain uses TRBV2 with TRBJ2-5, with D perhaps matching TRBD1 (5 bases). V was trimmed by 6 bases and J by 5 bases, leaving 13 bases between them. Per germline, CDR1 SNHLY and CDR2 FYNNEI. This CDR3 has 13 amino acids. CDR3 residues: CASRGQGAETQYF. The CDR3 coding sequence is TGTGCCAGCAGGGGGCAGGGTGCGGAGACCCAGTACTTC.

The gene calls are TRBV10-3 and TRBJ2-3; 8 positions agree with TRBD2. The germline V gene has CDR1 ENHRY and CDR2 SYGVKD. Trimming removed 6 bases from V and 3 bases from J; junction bases left unmatched: 5. The CDR3 sequence is 14 residues long. CDR3 coding DNA: TGTGCCATCAGAAAAGCGGGAGAAACAGATACGCAGTATTTT. Translation: CAIRKAGETDTQYF.

The chain employs TRBV7-2 and TRBJ1-5, with D possibly being TRBD1 (6 bases). The length of the CDR3 is 14 residues. CDR1 is SGHTA, CDR2 FQGNSA, per germline. V was cut by 3 bases and J by 6 bases, with 12 bases left in between. The CDR3 DNA follows: TGTGCCAGCAGCTTCACAGGGAATGTTCAGCCCCAGCATTTT. Its translation: CASSFTGNVQPQHF. The full variable domain, completed using reference TRBV7-2 and TRBJ1-5, is GAGVSQSPSNKVTEKGKDVELRCDPISGHTALYWYRQSLGQGLEFLIYFQGNSAPDKSGLPSDRFSAERTGGSVSTLTIQRTQQEDSAVYLCASSFTGNVQPQHFGDGTRLSIL.

V gene TRBV7-2 combines with J gene TRBJ2-7; no firm D call. Per germline, CDR1 SGHTA and CDR2 FQGNSA. The CDR3 has 13 residues. The V end was cut by 4 bases, the J end by 4 bases, with 11 bases between. CDR3 nucleotides: TGTGCCAGCAGCTCCAGGAACCCATACGAGCAGTACTTC. This encodes CASSSRNPYEQYF.

The chain links TRBV20-1 to TRBJ2-2; D is perhaps TRBD1 (6 bases). The ends were cut back, 7 bases at V and 1 base at J, with 19 bases in the middle. This CDR3 has 16 residues. The germline V gene encodes CDR1 DFQATT and CDR2 SNEGSKA (reference sequence). CDR3 sequence reads: CSVPGTGTRNTGELFF. CDR3 sequence (DNA): TGCAGTGTACCGGGAACAGGGACGAGGAACACCGGGGAGCTGTTTTTT.

The chain couples TRBV7-2 to TRBJ2-5; TRBD2 agrees at 7 bases. V dropped 1 base and J dropped 5; count of bases not matched to a gene: 13. This CDR3 has 17 amino acids. Germline V CDR1 and CDR2: SGHTA, FQGNSA. CDR3 nucleotides: TGTGCCAGCAGCTTAGTATCTGCAGGTGTGGGGGGGGAGACCCAGTACTTC. Its translation is CASSLVSAGVGGETQYF.

Many counts were recorded for this clonotype. The CDR3 sequence: CASSLVGTGENIQYF. The DNA for the CDR3 is TGTGCCAGCAGCTTAGTAGGGACAGGGGAGAACATTCAGTACTTC. The chain uses TRBV7-2 and TRBJ2-4; 10 bases are shared with TRBD1. Germline V CDR1 and CDR2: SGHTA, FQGNSA. Unmatched junction bases numbered 4, after V lost 1 base and J lost 7 bases. The CDR3 extends over 15 amino acids. Looking up the rest from reference TRBV7-2 and TRBJ2-4 gives the full variable domain: GAGVSQSPSNKVTEKGKDVELRCDPISGHTALYWYRQSLGQGLEFLIYFQGNSAPDKSGLPSDRFSAERTGGSVSTLTIQRTQQEDSAVYLCASSLVGTGENIQYFGAGTRLSVL.

In nucleotides, the CDR3 is TGTGCCATCAGTGAGTCGATAAACGGGAACAATGAGCAGTACTTC. Translating it yields CAISESINGNNEQYF. The chain is built from TRBV10-3 and TRBJ2-1, with D possibly matching TRBD2 (5 bases). TRBJ2-7 matches the DNA end more closely, so the J call is doubtful. The CDR3 loop spans 15 amino acids. The V gene's germline CDR1 is ENHRY and CDR2 SYGVKD.

The genes are TRBV21-1 and TRBJ2-1; whether TRBD2, the table's D call, matches the DNA was not checked. TRBV21-1 is described as a pseudogene. CDR3 length: 14 residues. Here the CDR3 reads CASSKKGGENEQFF. In nucleotides, the CDR3 is TGTGCCAGCAGCAAGAAGGGAGGTGAAAATGAGCAGTTCTTC.

The rearrangement uses TRBV6-2 or TRBV6-3 and TRBJ2-5, with unresolved D. The V and J ends lost 5 bases and 0 bases respectively, with 13 bases between them. CDR1 and CDR2 from the germline V gene are MNHEY and SVGEGT. The CDR3 spans 15 residues. The CDR3 DNA reads as TGTGCCAGCAGTACCCGGAACACGTACCAAGAGACCCAGTACTTC. Residues: CASSTRNTYQETQYF.

V usage is TRBV7-9 and J usage is TRBJ1-1; no clear D. Per the germline V gene, CDR1 is SEHNR and CDR2 is FQNEAQ (reference sequence). The V gene lost 3 bases and the J gene lost 8 bases, with 10 bases spanning the gap. This CDR3 is built from 12 residues. For the CDR3, the DNA is TGTGCCAGCAGCTTCCAGGTGGGCGAAGCTTTCTTT. Translation: CASSFQVGEAFF.